The rows below give T cell receptor beta chains drawn from one sample of a study of tumor and adjacent non-tumor tissue in lung cancer. MiXCR, run by TCRdb on the multiplex PCR reads, gives a single entry per CDR3 protein. The sample consists of tens of thousands of distinct CDR3 sequences, approximately 79% of them appearing once. Sequences were obtained from lung tumor tissue. These receptors originate from a woman aged 50 to 65 with non-small cell lung cancer. The CDR3 runs from the conserved cysteine through the conserved F or W. Each record gives: V gene, clone size, D gene, J gene, CDR3 protein, CDR3 DNA. D genes are given only for firm matches. Clone size is not always given. Where it is, it says once, few, many or a class for expanded clones.

TRBV5-4	.	TRBD1	TRBJ2-7	CSSSSRDRGPYEQYF	TGTTCCAGCAGCTCTAGGGACAGGGGGCCCTACGAGCAGTACTTC
TRBV29-1	once	.	TRBJ1-4	CSVSDEDGGKLFF	TGTAGCGTGTCCGACGAGGACGGTGGAAAACTGTTTTTT
TRBV28	.	TRBD1	TRBJ1-2	CAGSLRDRAYGYTF	TGCGCCGGCAGTCTTAGGGACAGGGCCTATGGCTACACCTTC
TRBV5-5	.	TRBD1	TRBJ1-2	CVSSLTGTENYGYAF	TGTGTCAGCAGCTTGACCGGGACAGAAAACTATGGTTACGCCTTC
TRBV5-4	.	TRBD1	TRBJ1-6	CASSLNRGASSPIHF	TGTGCCAGCAGCTTGAACAGGGGGGCTAGTTCACCCATCCACTTT
TRBV4-3	.	.	TRBJ1-4	CASSQDPKEEKLFF	TGCGCCAGCAGTCAAGATCCGAAGGAGGAAAAACTGTTTTTC
TRBV11-2	few	TRBD2	TRBJ2-1	CARSLIAGGDNEKFF	TGTGCCCGCAGCCTTATAGCGGGAGGAGACAATGAGAAGTTCTTC
TRBV4-1	.	.	TRBJ1-1	CASSQDRYRVNTEAFF	TGCGCCAGCAGCCAAGATCGTTATAGGGTTAACACTGAAGCTTTCTTT
TRBV29-1	.	.	TRBJ2-2	CSVGLTGDFVTGELFF	TGCAGCGTTGGACTAACGGGAGACTTTGTCACCGGGGAGCTGTTTTTT
TRBV6-2/TRBV6-3	.	.	TRBJ1-1	CASSGGRGGYTEAYF	TGTGCCAGCAGTGGTGGGAGGGGCGGGTACACTGAAGCTTACTTT
TRBV6-5	.	.	TRBJ1-1	CASSLRGAKAFF	TGTGCCAGCAGCCTTAGGGGGGCCAAAGCTTTCTTT
TRBV24-1	.	TRBD2	TRBJ2-7	CATSGSSGDPYEQYF	TGTGCCACTAGTGGCTCTAGCGGGGACCCCTACGAGCAGTACTTC
TRBV20-1	.	TRBD2	TRBJ2-2	CSTPGLAGCRDTGELFF	TGCAGTACACCGGGACTAGCGGGATGTCGGGACACCGGGGAACTGTTTTTT
TRBV29-1	once	.	TRBJ2-1	CSGGWPEFF	TGCAGTGGGGGATGGCCGGAATTCTTC
TRBV4-1	once	.	TRBJ2-5	CVSSQEGLQETQNF	TGCGTCAGCAGCCAAGAAGGGCTACAAGAGACCCAGAACTTC
TRBV4-1	.	TRBD1	TRBJ2-5	CASIQIGQGETQYF	TGCGCCAGCATCCAAATTGGACAGGGAGAGACCCAGTATTTC
TRBV5-6	.	TRBD2	TRBJ2-7	CASSLSVTSVEQYF	TGTGCCAGCAGTTTGAGTGTGACTAGCGTCGAGCAGTACTTC
TRBV29-1	.	.	TRBJ2-1	CNVDRKGNNELSF	TGCAACGTTGATAGGAAGGGCAACAATGAGCTGTCCTTC
TRBV29-1	.	.	TRBJ2-5	CSVGTGTKTRYF	.
TRBV11-2	.	TRBD2	TRBJ2-3	CANSLDRGLVGADTQYF	TGTGCCAACAGCTTGGACCGGGGACTAGTGGGAGCAGATACGCAGTATTTT
TRBV28	.	.	TRBJ1-4	CASRFPSGGNEKLLF	TGTGCCAGTAGGTTTCCCTCGGGGGGCAATGAAAAACTGCTTTTT
TRBV20-1	few	TRBD2	TRBJ2-1	CGATRLASNEQFF	TGCGGTGCTACGAGACTAGCTTCGAATGAGCAGTTCTTC
TRBV12-3/TRBV12-4	.	.	TRBJ1-1	CASSVGTSTEAFF	TGTGCCAGCAGCGTAGGGACATCCACTGAAGCTTTCTTT
TRBV29-1	.	TRBD2	TRBJ2-2	CSPTCGRWNIGELFF	TGCAGTCCCACATGCGGGAGGTGGAACATCGGGGAGCTGTTTTTT
TRBV7-2	.	.	TRBJ2-7	CANSLASAPSYEQYF	TGTGCCAACAGCTTAGCTAGTGCTCCCTCCTACGAGCAGTACTTC